The rows below give T cell receptor beta chains drawn from one sample of a study of long-term antiretroviral therapy in people with HIV. Produced via immunoSEQ multiplex PCR; TCRdb's table is partial and in-frame only. The sample has around 19,000 clones; about three quarters are singletons. The source material was unsorted PBMCs, sampled 2.9 years after starting antiretroviral therapy. The source is a woman in her 30s with HIV. CDR3s include the opening cysteine and the closing phenylalanine or tryptophan. The order of the fields is J gene, V gene, CDR3 protein.

>TRBJ2-5|TRBV5-1
CASSLDSSPQETQYF
>TRBJ2-3|TRBV5-4
CASSRGTSEGTQYF
>TRBJ2-7|TRBV21-1
CASGKTSPIRDSGRYEQYF
>TRBJ2-2|TRBV4-1
CASSPGLVTTGELFF
>TRBJ2-1|TRBV5-8
CASSLSAGGYNEQFF
>TRBJ2-1|TRBV5-1
CASSLGQRGLDEQFF
>TRBJ2-7|TRBV7-8
CASRQGYEQYF
>TRBJ1-2|TRBV6-5
CASSSGGTDYGYTF
>TRBJ2-5|TRBV9
CASSVGSLPDQETQYF
>TRBJ1-1|TRBV10-2
CASSRTQTNTEAFF
>TRBJ1-2|TRBV7-3
CASSLGTDSCCGYTF
>TRBJ2-5|TRBV7-9
CASSLGPGAGETQYF
>TRBJ2-2|TRBV7-6
CASSWGGDTGELFF